This TCR beta chain was recorded in a study of Graves' ophthalmopathy and Graves' hyperthyroidism. Study-level points and caveats: The model's prediction of ophthalmopathy progression had roughly 71% sensitivity and roughly 72% specificity.

This clonotype was observed at least ten times. As yet, its antigen is unknown. V was shortened by 5 bases and J by 3 bases, with 14 bases between the two germline ends. Looked up from germline, CDR1 is SGHAT and CDR2 is FQDESV (reference sequence). This CDR3 is built from 15 residues. Under 3 months in duration, the ophthalmopathy in affected donors had moderate-to-severe activity, CAS ≥3 and NOSPECS ≥4. Transcripts of RNA were the source for amplifying TCR beta CDR3 regions. First-round RT-PCR employed HTBI primers, with a second-round multiplex PCR after it. In TCRdb, the multiplex PCR reads were re-called with MiXCR into one record per CDR3 protein. The sample lists about 220,000 distinct CDR3 sequences, around a fifth seen once, with around two fifths in the top ten.

The TCR comes from a woman between 45 and 60 years old with Graves' ophthalmopathy. The chain recombines TRBV11-1 with TRBJ1-3, with TRBD1 as a possible D gene (5 bases). Source material: peripheral blood. The CDR3 DNA is TGTGCCAGCAGCCAGATGGGGACGCTTGGAAACACCATATATTTT. This translates into CASSQMGTLGNTIYF. The variable domain in full, with the rest retrieved from reference TRBV11-1 and TRBJ1-3, is EAEVAQSPRYKITEKSQAVAFWCDPISGHATLYWYRQILGQGPELLVQFQDESVVDDSQLPKDRFSAERLKGVDSTLKIQPAELGDSAMYLCASSQMGTLGNTIYFGEGSWLTVV.